Here is one T cell receptor beta chain with its context. Its antigen remains unidentified. Nothing much larger sits one base from this clone, and base qualities are not available. The data stem from a study of blood T cell repertoires in COVID-19 (TCRdb year 2020). About the study as a whole: The collaborator samples originated in the United States, Italy and Spain and spanned the acute and convalescent phases of COVID-19. The prospective study material was composed of cDNA or gDNA derived from T cells, B-cell-depleted T cells, or PBMCs. The dataset comprised deeply sampled blood TCRbeta repertoires from subjects exposed to, actively infected with, or recovered from COVID-19. The repertoires were released in a freely available public database meant as a resource for research on the immune response to SARS-CoV-2. The samples were drawn from the first 160 participants of the ongoing ImmuneRACE study and from under 1,500 subjects provided by 6 global collaborators. Sample metadata almost always included a de-identified subject ID, COVID-19 status, age in years and sex. Where available, HLA class I and class II types were taken from metadata supplied by the sample provider and were not determined by assay-based typing. Summary of the overall study and its limitations: The amount of clinical and demographic metadata varied by source and participant and was provided uncurated.

TCRbeta CDR3 regions were amplified from genomic DNA by means of the immunoSEQ Assay, a bias-controlled multiplex PCR. Per the authors' processing: The number of nucleated cells in each sample was estimated from the amplification of reference gene primers within the assay. Sequence reads were collapsed and filtered to measure the absolute abundance of every unique TCRbeta CDR3 rearrangement. For each sample, productive Simpson clonality was calculated as the square root of Simpson's diversity index across productive rearrangements. The clones in this table, taken by TCRdb from immuneACCESS, are in-frame only. Not every clone is retained; where verified, under half of the shortfall comes from an unresolved V gene, and the cause of the rest is unknown. That table is the source of V, J and clone size, and D and trimming were worked out from the DNA. The sample contains fewer than 200,000 clones, roughly 76% of them found a single time. The top ten clones comprise 12% of the sample.

At one collaborating source in Seattle, patients were enrolled during active infection and were followed longitudinally through the course of disease. Each collaborating institution followed its own protocols to collect whole blood in K2EDTA tubes. For TCRbeta analysis, collaborators shipped samples in one of three forms: frozen whole blood, isolated PBMCs, or DNA extracted from either of those sample types. CDR1 SGHRS and CDR2 YFSETQ were looked up in the germline V gene. The V and J ends are trimmed by 2 bases and 9 bases, leaving 18 bases between them. Counted from cysteine to phenylalanine, this CDR3 has 14 amino acids. The only DNA kept is the CDR3, 42 bases in frame from the first base.

Material: peripheral blood. The sequence joins TRBV5-1 to TRBJ2-7; a tentative D match to TRBD1 spans 6 bases. The receptor's source is a woman aged 80 or over with COVID-19, enrolled during active disease. At the DNA level, the sequence is TGCGCCAGCAGCTTCGACAGGACCCAAGGGGGGCAGTACTTC. It translates as CASSFDRTQGGQYF.